A single sample gave rise to the 28 T cell receptor beta chains below, sequenced in a study of tumor-infiltrating lymphocytes in primary liver carcinoma (dated by TCRdb to the late 2010s). Sequencing was performed on an Illumina HiSeq 2500. Starting from approximately 500 ng total RNA, TCRbeta-specific cDNA was produced by reverse transcription with a constant-region primer and ProtoScript II reverse transcriptase. Three nested multiplex PCR rounds, following a slightly modified ARM-PCR procedure, were used to build the TCRbeta libraries. The first two PCR rounds used multiplex TRBV1-TRBV30 forward primers with a Cbeta reverse primer, each for roughly 10 cycles. Clones were called with MiXCR by TCRdb after fastp trimmed the public reads at Q25, and only in-frame beta chains were retained. Rows are combined by CDR3 protein, so each entry shows the most common genes and DNA. This sample gives about 50,000 distinct CDR3 sequences in total; over 75% of them show up just once. The ten most abundant clones make up roughly a quarter of the sample.

Without any cell sorting, total RNA and DNA were co-extracted from roughly 20-30 mg of bulk tissue using the AllPrep DNA/RNA mini kit. The material sequenced was liver tumor tissue from sampling region 5. The cell subset or site label, read with the paper, signifies: tumor region T5, tumor centre. The origin of the receptors is a man aged 40-49 years with primary liver carcinoma and hepatitis B virus infection.

Concerning this clonotype: Possible read error: a much larger clone is one base away. The V call is TRBV18, the J call TRBJ2-1; D unresolved. This CDR3 is built from 13 residues. Germline CDR1 and CDR2: KGHSH and LQKENI. The CDR3 sequence is CANSPFDRNEQFF. As DNA, the CDR3 is TGTGCCAACTCACCCTTCGACCGCAATGAGCAGTTCTTC.

As concerns this clonotype: Since the CDR3 does not end with the conserved phenylalanine or tryptophan, this likely comes from a read error. No DNA is shown, since the ends of the CDR3 on it are uncertain; the CDR3 is the one TCRdb lists. The rearrangement links TRBV5-1 to TRBJ2-1; whether TRBD2, the table's D call, matches the DNA was not checked. Germline CDR1 SGHRS, CDR2 YFSETQ. The CDR3 is 16 amino acids in total, end residues counted. This chain's CDR3 is CASRLTLAGGSNEQSL.

On this clonotype: One junction end does not reproduce the germline sequence, and a read error may be involved. V and J are TRBV11-2 and TRBJ2-7; D perhaps matches TRBD1 (6 bases). This CDR3 region has 15 residues. Germline CDR1 and CDR2: SGHAT and FQNNGV. The CDR3 nucleotides are TGTGCCAGCAACTTAGATCACAGGGTCTCCTACAGGCAGTACTTC. Protein sequence: CASNLDHRVSYRQYF.

This clonotype was detected only once. The junction departs from the called germline gene at one end, perhaps through a read error. The rearrangement joins TRBV19 to TRBJ2-7; maybe TRBD1 (5 bases). This CDR3 has 15 residues. The germline CDR1 and CDR2 sequences are LNHDA and SQIVND (reference sequence). This chain's CDR3 is CTSSITGPGNYEQYF. The CDR3 DNA follows: TGTACCAGTAGTATTACAGGTCCTGGGAACTACGAGCAATACTTC.

This chain links TRBV4-3 with TRBJ2-3; D possibly uses TRBD1 or TRBD2 (5 bases each). The CDR3 is 14 amino acids. The germline CDR1 and CDR2 sequences are LGHNA and YSLEER. Deletions cut 3 bases from V and 4 bases from J, with 11 bases between. CDR3 sequence (DNA): TGCGCCAGCAGCCAGGGACGGGGCCCAGATACGCAGTATTTT. It codes for CASSQGRGPDTQYF.

A remark on this clonotype: One junction end does not reproduce the germline sequence, and a read error may be involved. The chain uses TRBV4-2 and TRBJ2-6; either TRBD1 or TRBD2 may supply D (5 bases each). Germline V lookup: CDR1 LGHNA, CDR2 YNFKEQ. There are 15 residues in the CDR3. In nucleotides, the CDR3 is TGTGTCAGCGGACCCGGGACGGTTGGGGCCAACGTCCTAACTTTC. Protein: CVSGPGTVGANVLTF.

On this clonotype itself: One end of the junction is discordant with germline, which a read error may explain. The chain recombines TRBV5-5 with TRBJ2-1; 15 bases align to TRBD2. This CDR3 region has 16 residues. The germline CDR1 and CDR2 sequences are SGHKS and YYEKEE (reference sequence). DNA of the CDR3: TGTACCAGCAGTTTGGAAGGGACTAGCGGGGGGAATGAGCAGTTCTTC. This gives the protein CTSSLEGTSGGNEQFF. The full variable domain, in which reference TRBV5-5 and TRBJ2-1 provide the parts outside the CDR3, is DAGVTQSPTHLIKTRGQQVTLRCSPISGHKSVSWYQQVLGQGPQFIFQYYEKEERGRGNFPDRFSARQFPNYSSELNVNALLLGDSALYLCTSSLEGTSGGNEQFFGPGTRLTVL.

Notes on this clonotype: No conserved phenylalanine or tryptophan is present at the end of the CDR3, so a read error is the likely explanation. The chain carries TRBV11-2 and TRBJ2-7; D may be TRBD2 (6 bases). There are 12 residues in the CDR3. Germline V gene data show CDR1 as SGHAT and CDR2 as FQNNGV. CDR3 sequence: CVNSPGGYEQYL. CDR3 sequence (DNA): TGTGTCAATAGTCCCGGGGGCTACGAGCAGTACCTC.

The gene calls are TRBV5-1 and TRBJ2-5; 9 nucleotides align to TRBD2. The length of the CDR3 is 16 residues. CDR1 is SGHRS and CDR2 is YFSETQ in the germline V gene. The ends lost 4 bases at V and 4 bases at J; junction bases unmatched: 11. The CDR3 DNA reads TGCGCCAGCAGCCTCATACCCCTAGCGGGATTAGAGACCCAGTACTTC. This encodes CASSLIPLAGLETQYF.

About this clonotype: The final CDR3 position lacks the conserved phenylalanine or tryptophan, pointing to a likely read error. The chain couples TRBV6-5 to TRBJ2-3, with 7 bases that match TRBD1. CDR1 is MNHEY, CDR2 SVGAGI, per germline. This CDR3 spans 16 amino acids. V lost 4 bases and J lost 2; bases outside the gene matches: 9. The CDR3 nucleotides read TGTGCCAGCAGTTTAACTGGGACAGACACCACAGATACGCAGTATTCT. Translation: CASSLTGTDTTDTQYS.

Comment on this clonotype: An end of the junction differs from the germline gene, which may be a read error. The J gene is TRBJ1-4, the V gene TRBV4-3; D might be TRBD1 (6 bases). In germline, CDR1 is LGHNA, CDR2 YSLEER. This CDR3 comprises 17 residues. The CDR3 is CVSSQDLAGGGFEKLFF. CDR3 DNA sequence: TGCGTCAGCAGTCAAGACCTCGCGGGGGGCGGGTTCGAAAAACTGTTCTTT.

The table lists this clonotype with many counts. The chain is built from TRBV5-6 and TRBJ1-5, with unresolved D. The germline gives CDR1 SGHDT, CDR2 YYEEEE. The V gene lost 0 bases and the J gene lost 5 bases, with 3 bases spanning the gap. The CDR3 consists of 12 residues. CDR3 amino acids: CASSLVDQPQHF. The CDR3 region has the DNA TGTGCCAGCAGCTTGGTGGATCAGCCCCAGCATTTT.

In regard to this clonotype: The junction does not match germline at one end; this may be a read error. CDR3 coding DNA: TGTGACAACAGTTTGCCGAGGGAGAGCACAGATACACAGTATTTT. Translation gives CDNSLPRESTDTQYF. The rearrangement links TRBV11-1 to TRBJ2-3; D perhaps matches TRBD2 (5 bases). Germline CDR1 reads SGHAT; CDR2 reads FQDESV (reference sequence). This CDR3 has 15 amino acids.

This clonotype was seen repeatedly, ten times or more. The rearrangement uses TRBV20-1 and TRBJ2-1; 13 nucleotides line up with TRBD2. The V gene's germline CDR1 is DFQATT and CDR2 SNEGSKA (reference sequence). The CDR3 has 14 residues. V lost 6 bases and J lost 10; bases outside the gene matches: 9. The CDR3 region has the DNA TGCAGTGCCAGGGGGACTAGCGGGATGGAGGAGCAGTTCTTC. Residues: CSARGTSGMEEQFF.

CDR3 coding DNA: TGCAGCGTTGACTGGCAGAACAGTCAGCCCCAGCATTTT. It codes for CSVDWQNSQPQHF. This chain uses TRBV29-1 with TRBJ1-5; D gene uncertain. CDR3 length: 13 residues. Per germline, CDR1 SQVTM and CDR2 ANQGSEA. V dropped 3 bases and J dropped 6 bases, with 12 bases sitting between them.

V gene TRBV28 combines with J gene TRBJ1-1; D uncertain. Germline CDR1 is MDHEN and CDR2 is SYDVKM. This CDR3 is 15 amino acids long. V was shortened by 7 bases and J by 3 bases, with 18 bases between the two germline ends. The CDR3 sequence: CASIPARRADTEAFF. In nucleotides, the CDR3 is TGTGCCAGCATCCCTGCCCGGAGGGCCGACACTGAAGCTTTCTTT. Combining the CDR3 with reference TRBV28 and TRBJ1-1 gives the whole variable domain DVKVTQSSRYLVKRTGEKVFLECVQDMDHENMFWYRQDPGLGLRLIYFSYDVKMKEKGDIPEGYSVSREKKERFSLILESASTNQTSMYLCASIPARRADTEAFFGQGTRLTVV.

A word on this clonotype: Since a much larger clone is just one base distant, this may be a read error. The rearrangement links TRBV7-2 to TRBJ2-3; 8 nucleotides align to TRBD2. The V and J ends lost 1 base and 6 bases, in that order; junction bases with no gene match: 3. The CDR3 is made up of 14 amino acids. Germline V gene lookup returns CDR1 SGHTA and CDR2 FQGNSA. The CDR3 protein is CASSLVGGADTQYF. CDR3 sequence (DNA): TGTGCCAGCAGCTTAGTCGGGGGGGCGGATACGCAGTATTTT.

The chain joins TRBV14 to TRBJ1-4; perhaps TRBD1 as D (5 bases). V was cut by 9 bases and J by 7 bases, with 15 bases left in between. Germline V lookup: CDR1 SGHDN, CDR2 FVKESK. This CDR3 has 13 residues. CDR3 coding DNA: TGTGCCAGGAGCTTGGGGACTGGTGAAAAACTGTTTTTT. Amino acid sequence: CARSLGTGEKLFF.

The rearrangement joins TRBV11-3 to TRBJ1-5, with D possibly being TRBD2 (6 bases). The end of the DNA fits TRBJ2-3 better, so the J call may be wrong. CDR3 size: 16 residues. Germline V gene sequence: CDR1 SGHNT, CDR2 YENEEA. The CDR3 nucleotides are TGTGCCAGCAGCGACCGACAGCGGAGGGCCAGTCAGCCCCAGTATTTT. Translating gives CASSDRQRRASQPQYF.

This clonotype was detected once. A much bigger clone sits one base away, suggesting this may be a read error. J is TRBJ2-3 and V is TRBV11-2; tentatively, D is TRBD2 (5 bases). Trimming cost V 8 bases and J 5 bases, with 17 bases left between them. Germline CDR1 and CDR2: SGHAT and FQNNGV. This CDR3 region has 14 residues. The CDR3 loop is CASWVNGEGDTQYF. DNA for the CDR3: TGTGCCAGCTGGGTGAATGGTGAGGGAGATACGCAGTATTTT.

The J gene is TRBJ2-1, the V gene TRBV11-1; D possibly matches TRBD1 or TRBD2 (5 bases each). CDR3 size: 15 residues. CDR1 is SGHAT, CDR2 FQDESV, per germline (reference sequence). The V end was cut by 6 bases, the J end by 5 bases, with 17 bases between. CDR3 protein: CASSLQGPLDNEQFF. CDR3 in DNA: TGTGCCAGCAGTCTCCAGGGACCGCTTGACAATGAGCAGTTCTTC.

Note on this clonotype: The CDR3 ends on some other residue instead of the conserved phenylalanine or tryptophan, so this is likely a read error. No DNA is shown, since the ends of the CDR3 on it are uncertain; the CDR3 is the one TCRdb lists. The CDR3: CASSQGAVGGWSLPPVI. This chain connects TRBV4-2 to TRBJ1-1; the table gives TRBD1 as D, unverified against the DNA. Germline V gives CDR1 LGHNA, CDR2 YNFKEQ. The CDR3 length equals 17 residues, ends included.

This clonotype was seen repeatedly, ten times or more. J is TRBJ1-5 and V is TRBV25-1; D unclear. The CDR3 length is 14 residues. The V end lost 3 bases, the J end lost 0 bases, and 6 bases lay between the germline ends. The germline V gene encodes CDR1 MGHDK and CDR2 SYGVNS. CDR3 bases: TGTGCCAGCAGTGACCATTATAGCAATCAGCCCCAGCATTTT. Encoded protein: CASSDHYSNQPQHF.

This chain uses TRBV5-4 with TRBJ2-3; unclear D gene. The CDR3 has 13 amino acids. Trimming shortened V by 0 bases and J by 5 bases, and 7 bases separated the two germline ends. Germline-derived CDR1 and CDR2 are SGHNT and YYREEE (reference sequence). CDR3 loop: CASSLAGEDTQYF. Written as DNA, the CDR3 is TGTGCCAGCAGCTTGGCTGGGGAAGATACGCAGTATTTT.

The genes are TRBV21-1 and TRBJ2-3; the table's D gene call, TRBD2, was not cross checked with the DNA. TRBV21-1 is shown as a pseudogene. The CDR3 runs 15 residues. The CDR3 nucleotides read TGTGCCAGCATCCTTATAGCGGAGCGCACATGTACGCAGTATTTT. As protein: CASILIAERTCTQYF.

This clonotype was counted once. An end of the junction does not agree with germline; a read error may underlie this. This chain uses TRBV29-1 with TRBJ1-1; maybe TRBD1 (6 bases). Germline-derived CDR1 and CDR2 are SQVTM and ANQGSEA. CDR3 length equals 13 residues. CDR3 in DNA: TGCAGCGTCAGTGGGCGCGGGGACACTGAAGCCTTCTTT. Its translation is CSVSGRGDTEAFF.

Many counts were recorded for this clonotype. Likely a read error: the CDR3 ends without its conserved phenylalanine or tryptophan. V is TRBV4-2 and J is TRBJ1-2; TRBD1 might be the D (6 bases). This CDR3 comprises 16 residues. The V end was cut by 1 base, the J end by 1 base, with 13 bases between. The germline V gene has CDR1 LGHNA and CDR2 YNFKEQ. The CDR3 loop reads CASSQAGAGDNYGYTL. CDR3 DNA: TGTGCCAGCAGCCAAGCAGGGGCGGGCGATAACTATGGCTACACCCTC.

Of note for this clonotype: One junction end disagrees with the germline gene, perhaps due to a read error. The chain recombines TRBV4-3 with TRBJ1-6, with D possibly being TRBD1 (6 bases). There are 16 residues in the CDR3. CDR1 is LGHNA, CDR2 YSLEER, per germline. CDR3: CASSTWDTGRNSPLHF. CDR3 sequence (DNA): TGTGCCAGCAGCACCTGGGACACGGGAAGGAATTCACCCCTCCACTTT.